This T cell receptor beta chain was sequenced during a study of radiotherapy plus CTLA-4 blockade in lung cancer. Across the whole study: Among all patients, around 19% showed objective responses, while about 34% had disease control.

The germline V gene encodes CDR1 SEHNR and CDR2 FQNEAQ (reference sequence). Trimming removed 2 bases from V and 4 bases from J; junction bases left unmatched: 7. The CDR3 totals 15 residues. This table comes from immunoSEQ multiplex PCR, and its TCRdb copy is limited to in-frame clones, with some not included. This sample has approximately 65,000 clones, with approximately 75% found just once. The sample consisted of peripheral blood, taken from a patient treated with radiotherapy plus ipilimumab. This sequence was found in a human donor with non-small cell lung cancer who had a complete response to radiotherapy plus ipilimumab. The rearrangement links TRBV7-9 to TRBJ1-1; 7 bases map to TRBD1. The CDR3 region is CASSLSYRGLTEAFF. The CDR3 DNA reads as TGTGCCAGCAGCTTATCCTACAGGGGCCTCACTGAAGCTTTCTTT.